Each of the 8 T cell receptor beta chains below was sequenced from the same sample in a study of shared clonotypes between healthy human individuals. Sequenced by immunoSEQ multiplex PCR; TCRdb stores in-frame clones only, minus some. The profile covers about 120,000 clones, with around 73% appearing a single time and around 23% taken by the ten largest. The material sequenced was memory CD8+ T cells sorted from blood. The subset here: CD45RO+ cells pooled with CCR7-negative TemRA cells. Receptors originate from a woman in her twenties or thirties in good health.

In the case of this clone: At the DNA level, this CDR3 is encoded by other sequences in the same sample as well. The chain carries TRBV9 and TRBJ1-1; 9 bases match TRBD1. The CDR3 sequence is 13 residues long. V dropped 0 bases and J dropped 8; count of bases not matched to a gene: 2. Per the germline V gene, CDR1 is SGDLS and CDR2 is YYNGEE. CDR3 in amino acids: CASSVGGTGEAFF. In DNA, the CDR3 is TGTGCCAGCAGCGTAGGGGGGACAGGGGAAGCTTTCTTT.

The V call is TRBV11-2, the J call TRBJ2-1; 9 bases map to TRBD1. Germline CDR1 SGHAT, CDR2 FQNNGV. The V gene end was trimmed by 3 bases and the J gene end by 7 bases; junction bases not matched to a gene: 10. This CDR3 is 16 amino acids long. The CDR3 loop is CASSLNSWTGVNEQFF. For the CDR3, the DNA is TGTGCCAGCAGCTTGAATTCGTGGACAGGGGTGAATGAGCAGTTCTTC.

This clone was counted only a few times. This chain joins TRBV25-1 and TRBJ2-2, with TRBD1 identical over 7 bases. V lost 4 bases and J lost 3; bases outside the gene matches: 2. The CDR3 loop spans 14 amino acids. CDR1 MGHDK and CDR2 SYGVNS come from the germline V gene. CDR3 sequence: CASSVDRDTGELFF. The CDR3 DNA is TGTGCCAGCAGTGTCGACAGGGACACCGGGGAGCTGTTTTTT. Drawing the rest from reference TRBV25-1 and TRBJ2-2, the complete variable domain is EADIYQTPRYLVIGTGKKITLECSQTMGHDKMYWYQQDPGMELHLIHYSYGVNSTEKGDLSSESTVSRIRTEHFPLTLESARPSHTSQYLCASSVDRDTGELFFGEGSRLTVL.

The genes are TRBV28 and TRBJ1-1; maybe TRBD1 (5 bases). The germline V gene has CDR1 MDHEN and CDR2 SYDVKM. The V and J ends lost 4 bases and 10 bases respectively, with 13 bases between them. This CDR3 has 12 amino acids. CDR3 amino acids: CASSWGLGRAFF. CDR3 coding DNA: TGTGCCAGCAGTTGGGGGTTGGGGCGAGCTTTCTTT.

Remarks on this clone: At one end the junction does not follow the germline gene, possibly because of a read error. The CDR3 DNA follows: TGCGCCAGCAGCCAAGAGCGGGGGCTACCTTCCTCCGAGCAGTACTTC. Protein: CASSQERGLPSSEQYF. The chain couples TRBV13 to TRBJ2-7; TRBD2 matches 8 bases. Germline V gene data show CDR1 as PRHDT and CDR2 as FYEKMQ (reference sequence). CDR3 length: 16 amino acids.

V usage is TRBV6-1 and J usage is TRBJ2-3; 9 nucleotides agree with TRBD2. V lost 1 base and J lost 3; bases outside the gene matches: 5. Germline values: CDR1 MNHNS, CDR2 SASEGT. The CDR3 has 16 amino acids. The DNA for the CDR3 is TGTGCCAGCAGTGAAGAGGCGGGAGGGGGGACAGATACGCAGTATTTT. Translation gives CASSEEAGGGTDTQYF.

For this clone: The junction does not match germline at one end; this may be a read error. This chain connects TRBV7-9 to TRBJ1-2; TRBD1 is a possible D gene (6 bases). Germline CDR1 and CDR2: SEHNR and FQNEAQ (reference sequence). There are 10 residues in the CDR3. The CDR3 DNA reads TGTGCCAGCAGCTTACGCAGGGGCAACTTC. Translated, it gives CASSLRRGNF.

The V call is TRBV28, the J call TRBJ1-5, with D possibly being TRBD1 (6 bases). The CDR3 is 14 residues long. V lost 6 bases and J lost 4, with 13 bases in between. Germline assignment: CDR1 MDHEN and CDR2 SYDVKM. CDR3 residues: CASRDKQGNQPQHF. The DNA for the CDR3 is TGTGCCAGCAGAGATAAACAGGGAAATCAGCCCCAGCATTTT.